This TCR beta chain was captured by sequencing in a study of cytomegalovirus exposure and HLA in healthy donors. The study's findings and limits: As immune exposure information, only CMV serostatus was available.

CDR1 and CDR2 (germline): LNHDA, SQIVND (reference sequence). The CDR3 consists of 15 residues. Trimming took off 6 bases at V and 4 bases at J, with 18 bases between the two ends. Concerning this clone: No antigen is known for it.

The PCR used 60 Vbeta and 13 Jbeta primers. As originally analysed: Some 10 million of 80 million to 85 million unique TCR beta chains were shared, per a later count. Generated by immunoSEQ multiplex PCR, the TCRdb table keeps only in-frame clones and is missing some. V, J and clone size derive from that table, while D and trimming were established from the DNA sequence. The top ten hold around 16% of the sample, which has around 200,000 clones, over 60% seen once. The chain recombines TRBV19 with TRBJ1-1; D is undetermined. This receptor was obtained from a middle-aged man in good health and CMV-seronegative. Sequencing was done on a sample of PBMCs. This chain's CDR3 is CASSPKTYSTTEAFF. The CDR3 DNA reads TGTGCCAGTAGCCCAAAAACCTACTCTACCACTGAAGCTTTCTTT.